Listed below are T cell receptor beta chains from one sample, sequenced in a study of cytomegalovirus exposure and HLA in healthy donors. Assay used: immunoSEQ multiplex PCR; TCRdb lists only in-frame clones, some missing. The sample contains fewer than 130,000 clones, 74% of which appear only once. The sample comprised PBMCs. These receptors were taken from a man between 45 and 60 years old in good health and CMV-seropositive. The CDR3 runs from the conserved cysteine through the conserved F or W. D genes are given only for firm matches. Clone size is stated in some rows and not others, as once, few, many or a class when expanded.

size: -; D: -; V: TRBV5-4; J: TRBJ1-1; DNA: TGTGCCAGCAGCTTCCCGGACATGAACACTGAAGCTTTCTTT; CDR3: CASSFPDMNTEAFF
size: -; D: -; V: TRBV7-9; J: TRBJ1-1; DNA: TGTGCCAGCAGCTTAGGGGGGCCGGACACTGAAGCTTTCTTT; CDR3: CASSLGGPDTEAFF
size: -; D: -; V: TRBV18; J: TRBJ2-7; DNA: TGTGCCAGCTCACCAGGGGCCCCCTACGAGCAGTACTTC; CDR3: CASSPGAPYEQYF
size: -; D: TRBD1; V: TRBV5-4; J: TRBJ2-5; DNA: TGTGCCAGCAGATATGAGGGGGCGAGGCCGGAGACCCAGTACTTC; CDR3: CASRYEGARPETQYF
size: -; D: -; V: TRBV5-6; J: TRBJ1-1; DNA: TGTGCCAGCAGCTTTAAGAACACTGAAGCTTTCTTT; CDR3: CASSFKNTEAFF
size: -; D: TRBD2; V: TRBV11-2; J: TRBJ2-3; DNA: TGTGCCAGCAGCATCACTAGCGGGGGGGCCCTAGATACGCAGTATTTT; CDR3: CASSITSGGALDTQYF
size: -; D: TRBD1; V: TRBV19; J: TRBJ1-4; DNA: TGTGCCAGTGAACTAATACAGGGGGAAACCGGAAAACTGTTTTTT; CDR3: CASELIQGETGKLFF
size: -; D: -; V: TRBV5-8; J: TRBJ1-4; DNA: TGTGCCAGCAGCTTGGGCAGACAAACAGGAAAACTGTTTTTT; CDR3: CASSLGRQTGKLFF
size: -; D: -; V: TRBV27; J: TRBJ2-6; DNA: TGTGCCAGCAGATCGGGTTCTGGGGCCAACGTCCTGACTTTC; CDR3: CASRSGSGANVLTF
size: -; D: TRBD1; V: TRBV10-3; J: TRBJ1-1; DNA: TGTGCCATCAGCCCCTCAACAGGGGTGAACACTGAAGCTTTCTTT; CDR3: CAISPSTGVNTEAFF
size: -; D: -; V: TRBV7-2; J: TRBJ2-3; DNA: TGTGCCAGCAGCTTAGTAATATTCTCCACAGATACGCAGTATTTT; CDR3: CASSLVIFSTDTQYF
size: -; D: TRBD1; V: TRBV2; J: TRBJ2-4; DNA: TGTGCCACCCAGGGTAGTATCCGGGACAGTGGGAACATTCAGTACTTC; CDR3: CATQGSIRDSGNIQYF
size: -; D: -; V: TRBV6-5; J: TRBJ2-5; DNA: TGTGCCAGCAGCCGACCTCCCAGGGAAGAGACCCAGTACTTC; CDR3: CASSRPPREETQYF
size: -; D: -; V: TRBV15; J: TRBJ2-5; DNA: TGTGCCACCAGCAGGGGGACACAATACCAAGAGACCCAGTACTTC; CDR3: CATSRGTQYQETQYF
size: -; D: -; V: TRBV7-6; J: TRBJ2-7; DNA: TGTGCCAGCAGCTTAAGGGGGTCCTACGAGCAGTACTTC; CDR3: CASSLRGSYEQYF
size: few; D: TRBD1; V: TRBV5-5; J: TRBJ1-1; DNA: TGTGCCAGCAGCTTGGTTAAGCAGGGGGCTGAAGCTTTCTTT; CDR3: CASSLVKQGAEAFF
size: -; D: TRBD1; V: TRBV9; J: TRBJ1-2; DNA: TGTGCCAGCAGCGTAGATCCCCGGACAGGGGGTCATGCCTGGGGCTACACCTTC; CDR3: CASSVDPRTGGHAWGYTF
size: -; D: TRBD2; V: TRBV4-1; J: TRBJ2-7; DNA: TGCGCCAGCAGCCATTCAGCGGGGGGGCTCAAATCCTACGAGCAGTACTTC; CDR3: CASSHSAGGLKSYEQYF
size: -; D: TRBD2; V: TRBV2; J: TRBJ2-5; DNA: TGTGCCAGCAGTGACGGGAGGGCCTCGAAGACCCAGTACTTC; CDR3: CASSDGRASKTQYF
size: few; D: -; V: TRBV5-1; J: TRBJ2-3; DNA: TGCGCCAGCAGCTCCAATGCCGGGGAAACAGATACGCAGTATTTT; CDR3: CASSSNAGETDTQYF
size: -; D: TRBD1; V: TRBV10-1; J: TRBJ1-1; DNA: TGCGCCAGCAGCAGGGACAGGAAGGACACTGAAGCTTTCTTT; CDR3: CASSRDRKDTEAFF
size: few; D: TRBD2; V: TRBV6-5; J: TRBJ2-5; DNA: TGTGCCAGCAGCTCCGTAGCGGGGTACCAAGAGACCCAGTACTTC; CDR3: CASSSVAGYQETQYF